The rows below give T cell receptor beta chains drawn from one sample of a study of blood T cells in healthy people across ages. MiXCR, run by TCRdb on the 5' RACE reads, gives a single entry per CDR3 protein. The table records almost 550,000 distinct CDR3 sequences, around 24% of them present only once. The same sample was also studied in work on T cells of mothers and their children.

Sample: blood. Receptors were obtained from a boy between 10 and 17 years old in good health. Both conserved end residues are part of each CDR3. Fields, in order: J gene, V gene, D gene, clone size, CDR3 DNA, CDR3 protein. D genes are given only for firm matches. Clone sizes are given selectively: once, few, many, or a class where the clone is expanded.

TRBJ1-4	TRBV28	.	few	TGTGCCAGCAGTGGACAGTTGGGGTATATGAATGAAAAACTGTTTTTT	CASSGQLGYMNEKLFF
TRBJ2-1	TRBV20-1	TRBD1	.	TGCAGTGCTCATCGGACAGGGCTGAATGAGCAGTTCTTC	CSAHRTGLNEQFF
TRBJ1-4	TRBV25-1	.	.	TGTGCCAGCACAACCCCGGGGACTGAAAAACTGTTTTTT	CASTTPGTEKLFF
TRBJ1-3	TRBV28	.	.	TGTGCCAGCAGTTTCGGGCAATCCGGAAACACCATATATTTT	CASSFGQSGNTIYF
TRBJ1-5	TRBV20-1	.	.	TGCAGTGCCAGCAGTTCCGGGCCCAGATATCAGCCCCAGCATTTT	CSASSSGPRYQPQHF
TRBJ2-3	TRBV28	TRBD2	.	TGTGCCAGCAGTTTTCAGGCGGGGGGCACAGATACGCAGTATTTT	CASSFQAGGTDTQYF
TRBJ2-1	TRBV20-1	.	.	TGCAGTGCTAAGCCCGGGGGTTCTTACAATGAGCAGTTCTTC	CSAKPGGSYNEQFF
TRBJ1-6	TRBV5-6	.	few	TGTGCCAGCAGCTTGGTTTCAGGGTCCTATAATTCACCCCTCCACTTT	CASSLVSGSYNSPLHF
TRBJ2-3	TRBV10-3	TRBD2	few	TGTGCCATCAGTGATCTGCCGGGACTAGATTCAGATACGCAGTATTTT	CAISDLPGLDSDTQYF
TRBJ2-5	TRBV29-1	TRBD1	few	TGCAGCGTTGAGCCGGGACAGGGCCTCGAGACCCAGTACTTC	CSVEPGQGLETQYF
TRBJ2-7	TRBV5-1	TRBD1	.	TGCGCCAGCAGCTATCTACAGGGGCCCACCTACGAGCAGTACTTC	CASSYLQGPTYEQYF
TRBJ2-1	TRBV12-3/TRBV12-4	.	.	TGTGCCAGCAAGAGGGGGGGTGAGCAGTTCTTC	CASKRGGEQFF
TRBJ1-5	TRBV6-6	.	few	TGTGCCAGCAGTCATCCAGGACAGCACAGCAATCAGCCCCAGCATTTT	CASSHPGQHSNQPQHF
TRBJ1-3	TRBV7-9	.	.	TGTGCCAGCAGCACGACATTAGGCTCTGGAAACACCATATATTTT	CASSTTLGSGNTIYF
TRBJ2-6	TRBV9	.	few	TGTGCCAGCAGCGCAGGGGTGTCTGGGGCCAACGTCCTGACTTTC	CASSAGVSGANVLTF
TRBJ2-7	TRBV7-2	.	.	TGTGCCAGCAGCTTAGACTGGCAGGGGTTCTACGAGCAGTACTTC	CASSLDWQGFYEQYF
TRBJ2-7	TRBV6-1	.	few	TGTGCCAGCAGTGAATCGGCAGACCCCTACGAGCAGTACTTC	CASSESADPYEQYF
TRBJ2-1	TRBV20-1	TRBD2	few	TGCAGTGGTCTAGCGGGCATCCCCAATGAGCAGTTCTTC	CSGLAGIPNEQFF
TRBJ2-7	TRBV6-5	.	many	TGTGCCAGCAGTTATGCGGACTACTTC	CASSYADYF
TRBJ2-7	TRBV4-1	.	.	TGCGCCAGCAGCCAAGTGGACTTCTACGAGCAGTACTTC	CASSQVDFYEQYF
TRBJ2-2	TRBV7-2	TRBD2	.	TGTGCCAGCAGCCTATATCGACTAGCGGACTGGGCCGGGGAGCTGTTTTTT	CASSLYRLADWAGELFF
TRBJ1-5	TRBV20-1	.	few	TGCAGTGCTATAGTGGACAGTGATCAGCCCCAGCATTTT	CSAIVDSDQPQHF
TRBJ2-3	TRBV29-1	TRBD2	once	TGCAGCGTGGCCCAATCGGCGGGGGGGTTCACAGATACGCAGTATTTT	CSVAQSAGGFTDTQYF
TRBJ1-6	TRBV27	TRBD1	few	TGTGCCAGCAGATGGGGACAGGGGAATTCACCCCTCCACTTT	CASRWGQGNSPLHF
TRBJ1-4	TRBV11-2	TRBD1	once	TGTGCCAGCAGCTTAGGTGGACAGGGAGGAGATGAAAAACTGTTTTTT	CASSLGGQGGDEKLFF
TRBJ1-2	TRBV6-6	TRBD1	few	TGTGCCAGCAGTGGGGACAGGGAGAACTATGGCTACACCTTC	CASSGDRENYGYTF
TRBJ2-5	TRBV2	.	.	TGTGCCAGCAGAATAGAGACCCAGTACTTC	CASRIETQYF
TRBJ2-3	TRBV11-2	TRBD2	few	TGTGCCAGCAGCTTAGACGGACGTCCTTTAGGGACTAGCGGGCTTAGCACAGATACGCAGTATTTT	CASSLDGRPLGTSGLSTDTQYF
TRBJ1-6	TRBV20-1	.	.	TGCAGTGTTTCATACCAGGTGGGCGGTTCACCCCTCCACTTT	CSVSYQVGGSPLHF
TRBJ2-5	TRBV4-1	.	few	TGCGCCAGCAGCCAAGAAGTCAGTCAGACCCAGTACTTC	CASSQEVSQTQYF
TRBJ1-1	TRBV11-2	.	few	TGTGCCAGCAGTTCGGGGCTTGGACAGAACACTGAAGCTTTCTTT	CASSSGLGQNTEAFF
TRBJ2-1	TRBV4-3	TRBD2	.	TGCGCCAGCAGCCAAGATCCACCTAATAGCGGGAGTACCTACAATGAGCAGTTCTTC	CASSQDPPNSGSTYNEQFF
TRBJ1-4	TRBV28	.	.	TGTGCCAGCAGTTCAGGGCTGACTAATGAAAAACTGTTTTTT	CASSSGLTNEKLFF
TRBJ2-1	TRBV12-3/TRBV12-4	.	few	TGTGCCAGCAGTTTACGGCTAGCCCCCTACAATGAGCAGTTCTTC	CASSLRLAPYNEQFF
TRBJ2-1	TRBV7-9	.	.	TGTGCCAGCAGCTTAGTATCGGCTCAAATTAGCTCCTACAATGAGCAGTTCTTC	CASSLVSAQISSYNEQFF
TRBJ1-2	TRBV4-3	.	.	TGCGCCAGCAGCCAAGTTGAGGGGGGGGAGAATAACTATGGCTACACCTTC	CASSQVEGGENNYGYTF
TRBJ1-2	TRBV4-3	TRBD1	.	TGCGCCAGCAGCCAAGACGCGACAGGGGGCTATGGCTACACCTTC	CASSQDATGGYGYTF
TRBJ2-1	TRBV20-1	.	.	TGCAGTGCTTACCGGGGTGATGGGGCCTACAATGAGCAGTTCTTC	CSAYRGDGAYNEQFF
TRBJ2-5	TRBV10-3	.	few	TGTGCCATCAGTGAATCCGGGCAACAGCTCGAGACCCAGTACTTC	CAISESGQQLETQYF
TRBJ2-1	TRBV21-1	.	few	TGTGCCAGCAGCAAATGGGGGGCAAGCGTCGGCAGCATTACAGAGTACAATGAGCAGTTCTTC	CASSKWGASVGSITEYNEQFF
TRBJ1-6	TRBV15	.	few	TGTGCCACCAGCTCGCGCAGTGGGACTTCACCCCTCCACTTT	CATSSRSGTSPLHF
TRBJ2-1	TRBV7-2	.	.	TGTGCCAGCAGCTCAGGGGTTGGGCGTGAGCAGTTCTTC	CASSSGVGREQFF
TRBJ2-7	TRBV28	.	few	TGTGCCAGCAGTTTAGCGGAGGGCCTTAGGTACGAGCAGTACTTC	CASSLAEGLRYEQYF
TRBJ2-4	TRBV29-1	TRBD1	few	TGCAGCGTTGGGCCCATGACAGGGGCTGGCATTCAGTACTTC	CSVGPMTGAGIQYF
TRBJ2-7	TRBV5-5	.	.	TGTGCCAGCAGCTACCACATGGTAAGCTCCTACGAGCAGTGCTTC	CASSYHMVSSYEQCF
TRBJ2-4	TRBV12-3/TRBV12-4	.	.	TGTGCCAGCAGTTTATCGGGCCAAAACATTCAGTACTTC	CASSLSGQNIQYF